This TCR beta chain was captured in a study of T cells after yellow fever vaccination. This clonotype was observed a few times. Trimming removed 0 bases at V and 2 bases at J, with 13 bases between. The CDR3 is 16 amino acids. CDR1 and CDR2 (germline): LGHNA, YSLEER. TCRdb re-analysed the 5' RACE reads in MiXCR, keeping a single row per CDR3 protein. The sample yields some 220,000 distinct CDR3 sequences, about 3% seen once. The J gene is TRBJ2-5, the V gene TRBV4-3; a weak D match, TRBD1 (6 bases). The sample in question was CD4+ T cells sorted from PBMCs, obtained 10 days after the yellow fever booster vaccination. The receptor was derived from a man aged 18 to 29 who received the YFV17D yellow fever vaccine. The DNA of the CDR3 is TGCGCCAGCAGCCAAGATCGGCGACAGGCACAAGAGACCCAGTACTTC. Protein sequence: CASSQDRRQAQETQYF.